A selection of T cell receptor beta chains follows, all from one sample in a study of T cells after yellow fever vaccination. TCRdb processed the 5' RACE reads anew with MiXCR; each CDR3 protein has one entry. The table has about 320,000 distinct CDR3 sequences, 6.8% seen once. The sequences come from PBMCs, collected around 45 days after the first yellow fever vaccination. These receptors originate from a man younger than 30 who received the YFV17D yellow fever vaccine. Each CDR3 is given without its conserved first and last residue. Each record gives: V gene, CDR3 protein.

V gene: TRBV28
CDR3 protein: ASRASANVLT

V gene: TRBV7-6
CDR3 protein: ASSLVWAAQETQY

V gene: TRBV3-1
CDR3 protein: ASSHTSQTQY

V gene: TRBV2
CDR3 protein: ASSRRSSYNEQF

V gene: TRBV24-1
CDR3 protein: ATSDYQGRDTQY

V gene: TRBV5-4
CDR3 protein: ASSSPESGANVLT

V gene: TRBV5-1
CDR3 protein: ASSLYRDHDEQF

V gene: TRBV6-1
CDR3 protein: ASRRDSSYNEQF

V gene: TRBV6-4
CDR3 protein: ASSLTAGSTDTQY

V gene: TRBV2
CDR3 protein: ASSEAQGAEY

V gene: TRBV5-1
CDR3 protein: ASSLVSPGNSPLH

V gene: TRBV5-4
CDR3 protein: ASSSAGHEQY

V gene: TRBV7-9
CDR3 protein: ASSPRQGALIETQY

V gene: TRBV7-9
CDR3 protein: ASSPVRGGGLETQY

V gene: TRBV20-1
CDR3 protein: SAMTGRAETQY

V gene: TRBV14
CDR3 protein: ASSQDRRGGLLSYEQY

V gene: TRBV20-1
CDR3 protein: SARDPRTGFNEQF

V gene: TRBV20-1
CDR3 protein: SARGAGGQY

V gene: TRBV12-3/TRBV12-4
CDR3 protein: AAGLAGGYEQF

V gene: TRBV7-2
CDR3 protein: ASSTTVGNEQY

V gene: TRBV12-3/TRBV12-4
CDR3 protein: ASSDRPSGTRWADTQY

V gene: TRBV9
CDR3 protein: ASSPRQGQAVYEQY

V gene: TRBV19
CDR3 protein: ASSMGQATTEAF

V gene: TRBV24-1
CDR3 protein: ATTSGNTDTQY

V gene: TRBV20-1
CDR3 protein: SAKGLFQETQY

V gene: TRBV10-3
CDR3 protein: ATTTRVGQTNEKLF

V gene: TRBV4-2
CDR3 protein: ASSLGGAGSYEQY

V gene: TRBV18
CDR3 protein: ASSPRQRGGVYNEQF

V gene: TRBV2
CDR3 protein: ASSKTGAWTEAF

V gene: TRBV6-5
CDR3 protein: ASSYSEFTDTQY

V gene: TRBV6-2/TRBV6-3
CDR3 protein: ASRPGLAGGDLEQF

V gene: TRBV11-2
CDR3 protein: ASSLDRLANEQF

V gene: TRBV10-1
CDR3 protein: ASTPGETEAF

V gene: TRBV6-5
CDR3 protein: ASSYMGQGFPYEQY

V gene: TRBV12-3/TRBV12-4
CDR3 protein: ASSFPFETQY

V gene: TRBV7-9
CDR3 protein: ASSYSGNTIY

V gene: TRBV20-1
CDR3 protein: SALSTGSHTISYEQY

V gene: TRBV13
CDR3 protein: ASSLGKNGYT

V gene: TRBV14
CDR3 protein: ASSRSVPGLAGDQETQY

V gene: TRBV7-2
CDR3 protein: ASRERLAGGSYEQY

V gene: TRBV12-3/TRBV12-4
CDR3 protein: ASSPLQGYYGYT

V gene: TRBV6-2/TRBV6-3
CDR3 protein: ASSSLDLYQPQH

V gene: TRBV7-8
CDR3 protein: ASSLPLRVGGELF

V gene: TRBV4-3
CDR3 protein: ASSQERPGGRTGELF

V gene: TRBV9
CDR3 protein: ASSVVGSGTDTQY